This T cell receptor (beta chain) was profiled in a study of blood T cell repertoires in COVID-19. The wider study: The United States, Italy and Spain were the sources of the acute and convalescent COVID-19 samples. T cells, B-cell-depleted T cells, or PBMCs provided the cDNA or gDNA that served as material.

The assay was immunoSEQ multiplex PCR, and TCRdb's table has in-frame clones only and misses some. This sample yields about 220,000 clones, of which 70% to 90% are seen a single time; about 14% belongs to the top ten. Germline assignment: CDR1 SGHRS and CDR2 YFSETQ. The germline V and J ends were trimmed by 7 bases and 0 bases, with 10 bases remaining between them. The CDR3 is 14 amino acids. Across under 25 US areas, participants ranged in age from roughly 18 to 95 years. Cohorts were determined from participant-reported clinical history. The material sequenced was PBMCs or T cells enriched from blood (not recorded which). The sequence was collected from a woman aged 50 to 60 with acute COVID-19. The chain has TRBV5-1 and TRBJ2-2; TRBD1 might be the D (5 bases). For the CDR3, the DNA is TGCGCCAGCCTAAGACAGCCGAACACCGGGGAGCTGTTTTTT. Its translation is CASLRQPNTGELFF.